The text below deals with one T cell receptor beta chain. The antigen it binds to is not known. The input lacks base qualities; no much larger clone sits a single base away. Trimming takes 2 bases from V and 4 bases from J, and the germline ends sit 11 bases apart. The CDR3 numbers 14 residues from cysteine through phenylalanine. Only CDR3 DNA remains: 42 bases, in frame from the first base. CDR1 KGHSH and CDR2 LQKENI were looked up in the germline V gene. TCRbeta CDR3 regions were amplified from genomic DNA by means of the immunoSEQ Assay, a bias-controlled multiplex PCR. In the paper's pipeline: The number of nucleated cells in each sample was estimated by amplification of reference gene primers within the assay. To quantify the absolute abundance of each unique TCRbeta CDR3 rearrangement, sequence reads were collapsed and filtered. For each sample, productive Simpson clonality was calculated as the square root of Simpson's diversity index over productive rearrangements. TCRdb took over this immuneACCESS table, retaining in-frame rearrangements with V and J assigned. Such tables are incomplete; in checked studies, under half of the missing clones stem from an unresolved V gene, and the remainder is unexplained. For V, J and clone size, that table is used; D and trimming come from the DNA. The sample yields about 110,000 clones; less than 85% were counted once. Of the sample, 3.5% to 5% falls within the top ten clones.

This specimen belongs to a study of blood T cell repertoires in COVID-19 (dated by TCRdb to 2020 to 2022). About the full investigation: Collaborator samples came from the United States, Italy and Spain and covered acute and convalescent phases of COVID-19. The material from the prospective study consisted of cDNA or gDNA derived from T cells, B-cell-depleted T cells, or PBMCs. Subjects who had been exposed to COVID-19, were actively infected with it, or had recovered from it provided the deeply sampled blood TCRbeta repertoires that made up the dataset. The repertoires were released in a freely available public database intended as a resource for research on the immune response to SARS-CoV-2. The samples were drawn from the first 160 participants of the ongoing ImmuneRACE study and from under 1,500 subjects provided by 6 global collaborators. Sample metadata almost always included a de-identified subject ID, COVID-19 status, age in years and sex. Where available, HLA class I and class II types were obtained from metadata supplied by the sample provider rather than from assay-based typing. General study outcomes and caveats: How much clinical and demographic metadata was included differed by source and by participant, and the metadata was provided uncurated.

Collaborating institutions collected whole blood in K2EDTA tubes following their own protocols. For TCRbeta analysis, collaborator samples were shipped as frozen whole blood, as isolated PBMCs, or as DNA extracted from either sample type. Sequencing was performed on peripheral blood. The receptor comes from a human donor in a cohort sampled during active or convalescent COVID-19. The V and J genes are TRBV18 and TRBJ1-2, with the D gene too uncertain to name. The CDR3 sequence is CASSPMEGFYGYTF. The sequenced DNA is TGTGCCAGCTCACCAATGGAGGGTTTCTATGGCTACACCTTC.